This TCR beta chain stems from a study of radiation and T cells in renal cell carcinoma. The CDR3 spans 16 residues. CDR1 and CDR2 (germline): MNHNS, SASEGT. V shed 1 base and J 4 bases; nucleotides not matched to a gene: 2. Described time point: baseline pretreatment blood. The treatment: 15 Gy SBRT to primary tumor, nephrectomy 4 weeks later. Sequencing was performed with immunoSEQ multiplex PCR; in TCRdb, only in-frame clones are kept and a portion is missing. The sample holds about 140,000 clones, roughly 85% seen once. This receptor was identified in a woman aged 50 to 60 with renal cell carcinoma. This specimen consisted of blood, obtained from a patient whose treatment included radiotherapy and nephrectomy. V and J are TRBV6-1 and TRBJ2-4, with 12 nucleotides matching TRBD2. The DNA of the CDR3 is TGTGCCAGCAGTGAAGTCACTAGCGGGGGGAAAAACATTCAGTACTTC. It is translated as CASSEVTSGGKNIQYF.